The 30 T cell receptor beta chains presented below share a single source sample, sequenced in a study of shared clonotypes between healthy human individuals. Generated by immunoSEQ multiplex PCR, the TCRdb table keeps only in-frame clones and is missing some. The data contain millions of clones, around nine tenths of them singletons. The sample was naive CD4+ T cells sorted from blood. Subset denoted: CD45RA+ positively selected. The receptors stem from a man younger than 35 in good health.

The CDR3 nucleotides read TGTGCCAGCAGCTTAGTATGGTCAGGGGCCGGTGGCGAGCAGTACTTC. Encoded protein: CASSLVWSGAGGEQYF. The chain combines TRBV7-2 with TRBJ2-7; TRBD1 is a possible D gene (6 bases). Looked up from germline, CDR1 is SGHTA and CDR2 is FQGNSA. Trimming took off 1 base at V and 6 bases at J, with 19 bases between the two ends. The CDR3 runs to 16 residues.

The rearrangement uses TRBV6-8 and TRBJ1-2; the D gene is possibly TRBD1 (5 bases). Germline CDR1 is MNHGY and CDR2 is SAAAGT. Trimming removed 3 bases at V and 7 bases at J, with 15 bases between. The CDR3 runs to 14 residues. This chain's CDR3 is CASSYSEGRVGYTF. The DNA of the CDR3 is TGTGCCAGCAGTTATTCGGAGGGGAGGGTTGGCTACACCTTC.

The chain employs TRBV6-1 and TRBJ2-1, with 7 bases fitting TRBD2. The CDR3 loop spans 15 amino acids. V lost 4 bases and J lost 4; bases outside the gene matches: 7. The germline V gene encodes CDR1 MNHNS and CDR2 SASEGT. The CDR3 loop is CASSGKGLGYNEQFF. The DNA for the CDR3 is TGTGCCAGCAGTGGCAAAGGACTAGGGTACAATGAGCAGTTCTTC.

Written as DNA, the CDR3 is TGTGCCAGCAGCTTAGATCTAACGGGAGCTTACAATGAGCAGTTCTTC. As protein: CASSLDLTGAYNEQFF. The chain combines TRBV11-2 with TRBJ2-1; possibly TRBD2 for D (6 bases). CDR1 is SGHAT and CDR2 is FQNNGV in the germline V gene. V lost 0 bases and J lost 4, with 13 bases in between. This CDR3 contains 16 residues.

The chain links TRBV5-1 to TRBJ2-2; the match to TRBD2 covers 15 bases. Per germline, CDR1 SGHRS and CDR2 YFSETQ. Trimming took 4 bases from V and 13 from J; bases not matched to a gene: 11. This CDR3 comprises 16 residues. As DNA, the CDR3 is TGCGCCAGCAGCCACGGGACTAGCGGGGGGTTCGTGTGGCTGTTTTTT. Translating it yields CASSHGTSGGFVWLFF. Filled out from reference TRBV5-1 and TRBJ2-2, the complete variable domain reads KAGVTQTPRYLIKTRGQQVTLSCSPISGHRSVSWYQQTPGQGLQFLFEYFSETQRNKGNFPGRFSGRQFSNSRSEMNVSTLELGDSALYLCASSHGTSGGFVWLFFGEGSRLTVL.

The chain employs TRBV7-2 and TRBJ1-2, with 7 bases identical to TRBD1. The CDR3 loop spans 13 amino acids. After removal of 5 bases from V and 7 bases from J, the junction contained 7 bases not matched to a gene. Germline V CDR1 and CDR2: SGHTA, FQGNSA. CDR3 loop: CASSPGGLTGYTF. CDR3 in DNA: TGTGCCAGCAGCCCAGGGGGGCTTACTGGCTACACCTTC.

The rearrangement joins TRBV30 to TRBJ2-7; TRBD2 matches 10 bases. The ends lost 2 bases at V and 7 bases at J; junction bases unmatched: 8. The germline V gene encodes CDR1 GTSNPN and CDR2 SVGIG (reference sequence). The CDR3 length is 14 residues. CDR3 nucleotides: TGTGCCTGGAGTTCGGGCGTAGCGGGAGGTGAGCAGTACTTC. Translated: CAWSSGVAGGEQYF.

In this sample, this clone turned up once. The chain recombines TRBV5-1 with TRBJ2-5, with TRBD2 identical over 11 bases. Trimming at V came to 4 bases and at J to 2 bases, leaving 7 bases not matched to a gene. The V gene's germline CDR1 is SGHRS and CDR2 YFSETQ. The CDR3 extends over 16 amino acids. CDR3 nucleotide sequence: TGCGCCAGCAGCCCAACCGGGACTAGCGGTCAAGAGACCCAGTACTTC. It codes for CASSPTGTSGQETQYF. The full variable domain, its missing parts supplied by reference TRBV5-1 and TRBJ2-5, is KAGVTQTPRYLIKTRGQQVTLSCSPISGHRSVSWYQQTPGQGLQFLFEYFSETQRNKGNFPGRFSGRQFSNSRSEMNVSTLELGDSALYLCASSPTGTSGQETQYFGPGTRLLVL.

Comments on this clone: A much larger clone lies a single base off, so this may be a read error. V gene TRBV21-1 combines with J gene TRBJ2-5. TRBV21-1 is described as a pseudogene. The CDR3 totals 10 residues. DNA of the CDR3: TGTGCCAGCAGCGAAGAGACCCAGTACTTC. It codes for CASSEETQYF.

The CDR3 is CAWNRLDTQYF. The DNA for the CDR3 is TGTGCCTGGAACCGCTTGGATACGCAGTATTTT. J is TRBJ2-3 and V is TRBV30, with D hard to call. Germline assignment: CDR1 GTSNPN and CDR2 SVGIG (reference sequence). The CDR3 consists of 11 residues. V shed 4 bases and J shed 6 bases, with 8 bases lying between them.

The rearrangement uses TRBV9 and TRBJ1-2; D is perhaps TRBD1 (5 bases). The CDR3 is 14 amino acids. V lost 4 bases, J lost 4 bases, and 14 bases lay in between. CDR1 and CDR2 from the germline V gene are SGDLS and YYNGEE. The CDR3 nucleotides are TGTGCCAGCAGCTCACCTGGGGGGGTCTATGGCTACACCTTC. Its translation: CASSSPGGVYGYTF. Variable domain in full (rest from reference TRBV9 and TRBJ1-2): DSGVTQTPKHLITATGQRVTLRCSPRSGDLSVYWYQQSLDQGLQFLIQYYNGEERAKGNILERFSAQQFPDLHSELNLSSLELGDSALYFCASSSPGGVYGYTFGSGTRLTVV.

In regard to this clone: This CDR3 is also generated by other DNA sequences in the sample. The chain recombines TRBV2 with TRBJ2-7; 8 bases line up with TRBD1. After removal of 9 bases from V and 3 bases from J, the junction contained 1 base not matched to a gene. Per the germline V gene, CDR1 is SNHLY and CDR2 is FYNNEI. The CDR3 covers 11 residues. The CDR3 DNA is TGTGCCAGTACAGGGGGCTACGAGCAGTACTTC. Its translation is CASTGGYEQYF. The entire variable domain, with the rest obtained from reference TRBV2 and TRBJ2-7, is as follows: EPEVTQTPSHQVTQMGQEVILRCVPISNHLYFYWYRQILGQKVEFLVSFYNNEISEKSEIFDDQFSVERPDGSNFTLKIRSTKLEDSAMYFCASTGGYEQYFGPGTRLTVT.

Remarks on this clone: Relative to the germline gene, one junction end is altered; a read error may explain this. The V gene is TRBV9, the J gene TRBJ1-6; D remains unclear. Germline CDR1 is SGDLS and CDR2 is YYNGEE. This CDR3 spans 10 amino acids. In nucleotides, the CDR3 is TGTGCCAGCAGCGAAAGAGGGCCTGTTTTT. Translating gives CASSERGPVF.

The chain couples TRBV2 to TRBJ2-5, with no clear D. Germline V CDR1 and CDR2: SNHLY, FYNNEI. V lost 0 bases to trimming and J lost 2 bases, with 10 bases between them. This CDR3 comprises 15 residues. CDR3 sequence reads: CASSEAGRGQETQYF. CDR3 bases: TGTGCCAGCAGTGAAGCCGGCAGAGGACAAGAGACCCAGTACTTC.

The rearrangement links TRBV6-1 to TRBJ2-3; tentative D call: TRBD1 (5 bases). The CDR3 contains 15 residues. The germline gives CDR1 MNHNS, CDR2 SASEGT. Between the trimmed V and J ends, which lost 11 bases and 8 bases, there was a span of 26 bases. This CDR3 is CAGANRASPSRTQYF. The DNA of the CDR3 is TGTGCCGGGGCTAACCGGGCCTCACCCAGCCGTACGCAGTATTTT.

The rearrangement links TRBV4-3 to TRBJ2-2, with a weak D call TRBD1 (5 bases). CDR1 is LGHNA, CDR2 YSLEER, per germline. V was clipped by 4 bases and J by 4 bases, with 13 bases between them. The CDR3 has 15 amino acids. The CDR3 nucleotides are TGCGCCAGCAGCCTTACCCTGGACATCACCGGGGAGCTGTTTTTT. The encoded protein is CASSLTLDITGELFF.

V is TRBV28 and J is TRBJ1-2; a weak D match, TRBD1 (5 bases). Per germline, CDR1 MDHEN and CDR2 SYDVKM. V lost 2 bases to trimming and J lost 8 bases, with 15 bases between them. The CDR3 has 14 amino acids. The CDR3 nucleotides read TGTGCCAGCAGTTTAAGGGCCGGGGGGTACGGCTACACCTTC. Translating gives CASSLRAGGYGYTF.

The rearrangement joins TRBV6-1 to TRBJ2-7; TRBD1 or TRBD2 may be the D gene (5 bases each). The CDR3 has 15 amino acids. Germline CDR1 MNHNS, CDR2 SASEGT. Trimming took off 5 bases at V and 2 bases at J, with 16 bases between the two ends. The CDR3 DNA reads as TGTGCCAGCAGTAGTCGTTCGAGGGGTACCTACGAGCAGTACTTC. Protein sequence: CASSSRSRGTYEQYF.

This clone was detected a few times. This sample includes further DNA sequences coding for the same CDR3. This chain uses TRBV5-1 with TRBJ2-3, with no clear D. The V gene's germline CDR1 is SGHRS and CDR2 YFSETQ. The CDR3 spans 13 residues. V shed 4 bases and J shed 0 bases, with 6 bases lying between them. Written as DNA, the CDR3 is TGCGCCAGCAGCGCCGCTAGCACAGATACGCAGTATTTT. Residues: CASSAASTDTQYF.

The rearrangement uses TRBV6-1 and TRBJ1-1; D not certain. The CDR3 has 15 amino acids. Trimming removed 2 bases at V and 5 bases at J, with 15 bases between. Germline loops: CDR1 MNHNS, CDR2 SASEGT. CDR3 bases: TGTGCCAGCAGTGAACGGGCGGCAAGGATAACTGAAGCTTTCTTT. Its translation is CASSERAARITEAFF.

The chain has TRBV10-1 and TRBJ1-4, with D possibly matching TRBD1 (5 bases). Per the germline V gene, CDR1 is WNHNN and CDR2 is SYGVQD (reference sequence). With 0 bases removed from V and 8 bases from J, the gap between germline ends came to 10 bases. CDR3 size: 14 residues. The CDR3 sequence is CASSESGRGEKLFF. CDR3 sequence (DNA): TGCGCCAGCAGTGAGTCCGGTCGGGGGGAAAAACTGTTTTTT.

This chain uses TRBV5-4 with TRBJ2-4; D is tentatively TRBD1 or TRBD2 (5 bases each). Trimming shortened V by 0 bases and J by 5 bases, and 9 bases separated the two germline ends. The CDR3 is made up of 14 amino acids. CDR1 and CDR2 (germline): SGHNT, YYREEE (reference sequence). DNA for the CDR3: TGTGCCAGCAGCTTGGCGGGGCCGGAAAACATTCAGTACTTC. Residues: CASSLAGPENIQYF.

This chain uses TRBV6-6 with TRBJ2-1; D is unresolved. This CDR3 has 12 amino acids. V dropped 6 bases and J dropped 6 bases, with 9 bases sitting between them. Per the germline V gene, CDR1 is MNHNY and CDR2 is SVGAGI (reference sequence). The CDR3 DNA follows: TGTGCCAGCAGCCTCCCTGGCAATGAGCAGTTCTTC. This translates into CASSLPGNEQFF.

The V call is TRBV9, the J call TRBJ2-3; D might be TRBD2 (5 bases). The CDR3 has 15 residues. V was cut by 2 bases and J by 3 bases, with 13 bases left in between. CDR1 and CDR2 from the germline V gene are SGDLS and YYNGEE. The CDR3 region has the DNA TGTGCCAGCAGCGTCACCCCAACGGGGACAGATACGCAGTATTTT. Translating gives CASSVTPTGTDTQYF.

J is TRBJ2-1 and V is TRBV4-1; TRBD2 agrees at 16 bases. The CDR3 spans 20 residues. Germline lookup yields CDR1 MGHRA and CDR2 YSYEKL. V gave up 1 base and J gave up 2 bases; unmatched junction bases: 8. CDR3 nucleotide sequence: TGCGCCAGCAGCCAAGCGGGACCGGGACTAGCGGGAGGGGCCTACAATGAGCAGTTCTTC. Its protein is CASSQAGPGLAGGAYNEQFF.

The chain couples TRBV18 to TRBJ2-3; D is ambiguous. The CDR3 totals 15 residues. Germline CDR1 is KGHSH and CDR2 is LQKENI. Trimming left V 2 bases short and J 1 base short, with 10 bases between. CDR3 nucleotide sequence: TGTGCCAGCTCACCATACCCGGAAGGCACAGATACGCAGTATTTT. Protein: CASSPYPEGTDTQYF. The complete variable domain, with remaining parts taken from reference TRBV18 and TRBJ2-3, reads NAGVMQNPRHLVRRRGQEARLRCSPMKGHSHVYWYRQLPEEGLKFMVYLQKENIIDESGMPKERFSAEFPKEGPSILRIQQVVRGDSAAYFCASSPYPEGTDTQYFGPGTRLTVL.

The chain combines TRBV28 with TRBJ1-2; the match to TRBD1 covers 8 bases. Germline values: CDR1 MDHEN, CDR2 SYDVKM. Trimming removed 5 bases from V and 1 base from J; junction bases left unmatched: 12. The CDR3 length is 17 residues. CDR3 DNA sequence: TGTGCCAGCAGTCCTAGACAGGGGCGAAGGTATAACTATGGCTACACCTTC. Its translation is CASSPRQGRRYNYGYTF.

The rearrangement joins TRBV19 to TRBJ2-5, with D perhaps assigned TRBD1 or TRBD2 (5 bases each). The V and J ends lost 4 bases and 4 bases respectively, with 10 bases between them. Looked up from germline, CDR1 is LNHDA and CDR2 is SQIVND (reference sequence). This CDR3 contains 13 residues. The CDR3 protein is CASSTSGPETQYF. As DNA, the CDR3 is TGTGCCAGTAGTACCTCGGGGCCAGAGACCCAGTACTTC.

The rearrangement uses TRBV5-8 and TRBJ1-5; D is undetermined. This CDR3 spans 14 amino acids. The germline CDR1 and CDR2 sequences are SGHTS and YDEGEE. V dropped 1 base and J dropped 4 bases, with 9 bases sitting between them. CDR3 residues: CASSLLGKNQPQHF. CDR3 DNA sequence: TGTGCCAGCAGCTTGCTGGGGAAGAATCAGCCCCAGCATTTT.

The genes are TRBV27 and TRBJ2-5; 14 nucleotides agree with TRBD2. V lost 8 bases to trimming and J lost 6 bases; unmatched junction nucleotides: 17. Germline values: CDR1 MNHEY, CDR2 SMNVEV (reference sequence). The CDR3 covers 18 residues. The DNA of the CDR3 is TGTGCCAGCTCGAAGGGGAGTTCCGGGACTAGCGGGAGTAAGACCCAGTACTTC. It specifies CASSKGSSGTSGSKTQYF.